This entry features one TCR beta chain sequence. What it binds is unknown. The data belong to a study of shared clonotypes between healthy human individuals. General study findings and limits: Tissues were not sampled, only blood, and their repertoires likely differ.

The study drew all its donors from Caucasian adults living in Nashville, Tennessee. Genomic DNA, for the unsorted samples, came from about 90 million PBMCs. Germline values: CDR1 SEHNR, CDR2 FQNEAQ (reference sequence). The length of the CDR3 is 17 residues. The V and J ends lost 1 base and 2 bases respectively, with 17 bases between them. Replicate PCRs run on unsorted PBMC used about 300 ng DNA, which was some 30,000 T cell genomes. The data were produced by immunoSEQ multiplex PCR, yet TCRdb's version contains in-frame clones alone and is incomplete. The sample has 450,000 to 500,000 clones, 76% seen once.

Material for sequencing was PBMCs. The receptor's source is a middle-aged woman in good health. Some clones in this sample may be carry-over from other donors' samples. The chain is built from TRBV7-9 and TRBJ1-1, with D hard to call. In nucleotides, the CDR3 is TGTGCCAGCAGCTTAGGTACCGGCCGGGCCTTTAACACTGAAGCTTTCTTT. Translating it yields CASSLGTGRAFNTEAFF.